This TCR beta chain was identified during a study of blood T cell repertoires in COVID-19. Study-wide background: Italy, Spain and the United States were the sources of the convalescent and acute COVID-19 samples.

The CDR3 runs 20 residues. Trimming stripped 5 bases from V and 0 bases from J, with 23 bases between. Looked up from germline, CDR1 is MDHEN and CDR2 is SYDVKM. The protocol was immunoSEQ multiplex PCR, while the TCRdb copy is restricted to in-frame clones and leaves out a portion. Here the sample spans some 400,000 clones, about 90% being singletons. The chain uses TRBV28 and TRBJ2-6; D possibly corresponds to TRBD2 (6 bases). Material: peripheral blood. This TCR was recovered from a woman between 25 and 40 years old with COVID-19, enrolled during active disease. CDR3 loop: CASSTGDAGSSISGANVLTF. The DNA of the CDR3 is TGTGCCAGCAGTACGGGGGACGCCGGTAGTAGCATCTCTGGGGCCAACGTCCTGACTTTC.